This T cell receptor (beta chain) was profiled in a study of Graves' ophthalmopathy and Graves' hyperthyroidism. The study, taken as a whole, reports: Separation of ophthalmopathy from stable hyperthyroidism was achieved by a 13-signature model, at roughly 90% sensitivity and approximately 84% specificity.

Amplified material comprised TCR beta CDR3 regions derived from RNA transcripts. HTBI primers were used in a first-round RT-PCR, which preceded a second-round multiplex PCR. One entry per CDR3 protein results from TCRdb running MiXCR on the multiplex PCR reads. The data show some 350,000 distinct CDR3 sequences, roughly 15% seen once. This CDR3 spans 12 amino acids. Germline V CDR1 and CDR2: MNHEY, SVGEGT. V was shortened by 7 bases and J by 5 bases, with 11 bases between the two germline ends. This clonotype came up many times. The target antigen is unknown. The TCR comes from an adult woman with stable Graves' hyperthyroidism. The V and J genes are TRBV6-2 or TRBV6-3 and TRBJ2-5; no reliable D call. Sequences were obtained from peripheral blood. The CDR3 DNA follows: TGTGCCAGCACACCTCCAGACGAGACCCAGTACTTC. This gives the protein CASTPPDETQYF.